What follows are 11 T cell receptor beta chains derived from one specimen sequenced in a study of cytomegalovirus exposure and HLA in healthy donors. PCR amplification relied on 60 Vbeta primers (plus 13 Jbeta primers). Clones were sequenced by immunoSEQ multiplex PCR, and TCRdb holds only the in-frame ones, with some missing. This sample carries about 97,000 clones, about 70% of them seen once, and the ten largest clones take under 2%. The sample consisted of PBMCs. These receptors all come from a woman in her forties in good health and CMV-seronegative.

The J gene is TRBJ2-1, the V gene TRBV6-5; TRBD2 aligns across 9 bases. The CDR3 runs 15 residues. The V gene end was trimmed by 6 bases and the J gene end by 4 bases; junction bases not matched to a gene: 7. CDR1 MNHEY and CDR2 SVGAGI come from the germline V gene. The CDR3 is CASRALAGYYNEQFF. CDR3 in DNA: TGTGCCAGCAGAGCTCTAGCGGGATATTACAATGAGCAGTTCTTC.

This chain joins TRBV5-1 and TRBJ2-7; the match to TRBD2 covers 9 bases. Germline V CDR1 and CDR2: SGHRS, YFSETQ. After removal of 4 bases from V and 6 bases from J, the junction contained 11 bases not matched to a gene. This CDR3 is built from 15 residues. In nucleotides, the CDR3 is TGCGCCAGCAGCCCACTGACTAGCGGAGGGGGCGAGCAGTACTTC. Translated: CASSPLTSGGGEQYF.

CDR3 sequence (DNA): TGTGCCAGCAGCTCATCGCGGGACAGGGGCTTCATGAACACTGAAGCTTTCTTT. Translation: CASSSSRDRGFMNTEAFF. J is TRBJ1-1 and V is TRBV7-6; TRBD1 aligns across 10 bases. Trimming cost V 4 bases and J 0 bases; bases outside gene matches: 11. The CDR3 contains 18 residues. Germline V gives CDR1 SGHVS, CDR2 FNYEAQ.

Only a few counts were recorded for this clone. This chain links TRBV19 with TRBJ1-4; weak D call: TRBD1 (6 bases). Germline V CDR1 and CDR2: LNHDA, SQIVND (reference sequence). Deletions cut 5 bases from V and 4 bases from J, with 14 bases between. The CDR3 contains 15 residues. This CDR3 reads CASSSRGTSNEKLFF. The DNA for the CDR3 is TGTGCCAGTAGTTCCAGGGGCACTAGTAATGAAAAACTGTTTTTT.

The V and J genes are TRBV27 and TRBJ2-7; 10 nucleotides align to TRBD1. Germline lookup yields CDR1 MNHEY and CDR2 SMNVEV (reference sequence). This CDR3 spans 15 amino acids. Trimming removed 2 bases from V and 2 bases from J; junction bases left unmatched: 3. CDR3: CASSLAGTGAYEQYF. CDR3 DNA sequence: TGTGCCAGCAGTTTAGCCGGGACAGGGGCCTACGAGCAGTACTTC.

In this sample, this clone turned up once. The chain joins TRBV7-2 to TRBJ2-1, with D perhaps TRBD2 (6 bases). Germline V gene data show CDR1 as SGHTA and CDR2 as FQGNSA. The CDR3 consists of 16 residues. The V and J ends lost 5 bases and 7 bases respectively, with 21 bases between them. CDR3 sequence reads: CASSPDPGWRDNEQFF. CDR3 DNA sequence: TGTGCCAGCAGCCCGGACCCCGGGTGGCGGGATAATGAGCAGTTCTTC.

CDR3 nucleotides: TGTGCCAGCAGCTTAGGCCGGGACAGGGTGAACACTGAAGCTTTCTTT. Protein sequence: CASSLGRDRVNTEAFF. The rearrangement uses TRBV11-2 and TRBJ1-1; 9 bases map to TRBD1. Germline values: CDR1 SGHAT, CDR2 FQNNGV. The CDR3 totals 16 residues. V lost 1 base, J lost 0 bases, and 3 bases stayed unmatched. The full variable domain, rest sourced from reference TRBV11-2 and TRBJ1-1, is EAGVAQSPRYKIIEKRQSVAFWCNPISGHATLYWYQQILGQGPKLLIQFQNNGVVDDSQLPKDRFSAERLKGVDSTLKIQPAKLEDSAVYLCASSLGRDRVNTEAFFGQGTRLTVV.

A few counts support this clone. The chain is built from TRBV19 and TRBJ2-5; 10 bases map to TRBD1. V shed 6 bases and J 5 bases; nucleotides not matched to a gene: 6. The CDR3 spans 14 residues. CDR1 and CDR2 (germline): LNHDA, SQIVND (reference sequence). The CDR3 bases are TGTGCCAGTAGCTCGACAGGGGGCTATGAGACCCAGTACTTC. Residues: CASSSTGGYETQYF.

The chain recombines TRBV6-5 with TRBJ2-7; tentatively, D is TRBD1 (6 bases). The CDR3 length is 13 residues. Trimming pared 5 bases from V and 3 bases from J, leaving 11 bases between. Germline CDR1 reads MNHEY; CDR2 reads SVGAGI. The CDR3 DNA reads as TGTGCCAGCAGTCAAGGGGGACACTACGAGCAGTACTTC. Translated, it gives CASSQGGHYEQYF.

The chain carries TRBV6-5 and TRBJ1-2; 7 bases match TRBD1. This CDR3 region has 13 residues. Per germline, CDR1 MNHEY and CDR2 SVGAGI. The trim removed 2 bases at V and 3 bases at J, leaving 0 bases unmatched. CDR3 bases: TGTGCCAGCAGTTACAGGGGGCACTATGGCTACACCTTC. Translated, it gives CASSYRGHYGYTF.

This chain connects TRBV13 to TRBJ2-7; 10 nucleotides align to TRBD1. Germline CDR1 PRHDT, CDR2 FYEKMQ (reference sequence). CDR3 length equals 15 residues. V gave up 5 bases and J gave up 3 bases; unmatched junction bases: 7. CDR3 DNA sequence: TGTGCCAGCAGCCCCGGGACAGGGGCCGTCTACGAGCAGTACTTC. This sequence encodes CASSPGTGAVYEQYF.